These T cell receptor beta chains were read from a single sample in a study of T cell responses to AZD1222 COVID-19 vaccine. Profiled with immunoSEQ multiplex PCR; TCRdb holds only in-frame clones, not every one. The data contain about 150,000 clones, 88% of them seen just once; the ten biggest clones take up around 3%. Material: peripheral blood, obtained on day 0 of AZD1222 vaccination. All receptors derive from an adult in good health. The CDR3 runs from the conserved cysteine through the conserved F or W. Fields, in order: J gene, clone size, V gene, D gene, CDR3 DNA, CDR3 protein. The D gene is left open where the match is weak. Clone size appears in some rows only: once, few, many, or a class for an expanded clone.

TRBJ1-1 | - | TRBV10-3 | - | TGTGCCATCAGTGAGGCCGGGGAGGGGATCACTGAAGCTTTCTTT | CAISEAGEGITEAFF
TRBJ2-3 | - | TRBV6-2/TRBV6-3 | - | TGTGCCAGCAGTTACTCGACTAGGTATACGCAGTATTTT | CASSYSTRYTQYF
TRBJ1-3 | once | TRBV19 | - | TGTGCCAGTAGTTTAAGGAGGGTCGACAGCTCTGGAAACACCATATATTTT | CASSLRRVDSSGNTIYF
TRBJ1-1 | once | TRBV10-3 | - | TGTGCCATCAGTGATAGCGGGACACTCATGAACACTGAAGCTTTCTTT | CAISDSGTLMNTEAFF
TRBJ2-5 | - | TRBV5-1 | - | TGCGCCAGCAGTTTTGACGGGAACCAAGAGACCCAGTACTTC | CASSFDGNQETQYF
TRBJ2-2 | - | TRBV6-6 | - | TGTGCCAGCAGGACGGATGGCACCGGGGAGCTGTTTTTT | CASRTDGTGELFF
TRBJ1-1 | - | TRBV2 | TRBD1 | TGTGCCAGCAGGGGACAGGAGTTGAACACTGAAGCTTTCTTT | CASRGQELNTEAFF
TRBJ1-4 | once | TRBV19 | TRBD1 | TGTGCCAGCGCCCGGGACAGGGGTGTAGAAAAACTGTTTTTT | CASARDRGVEKLFF
TRBJ1-2 | few | TRBV6-2/TRBV6-3 | - | TGTGCCAGCAGCAGACAGTTCCTAGCTAACTATGGCTACACCTTC | CASSRQFLANYGYTF
TRBJ2-5 | - | TRBV10-3 | TRBD2 | TGTGCCATCAGTAAGACTAGCGGGGGTAACCAAGAGACCCAGTACTTC | CAISKTSGGNQETQYF
TRBJ2-3 | - | TRBV19 | - | TGTGCCAGTAGTCCGGGGGCCCACACAGATACGCAGTATTTT | CASSPGAHTDTQYF
TRBJ2-7 | - | TRBV7-9 | TRBD1 | TGTGCCAGCAGCGCGGGACAGGGATCCTACGAGCAGTACTTC | CASSAGQGSYEQYF
TRBJ1-1 | - | TRBV7-9 | - | TGTGCCAGCAGCTTAGCTGGCAGAGGGAACACTGAAGCTTTCTTT | CASSLAGRGNTEAFF
TRBJ2-5 | - | TRBV9 | - | TGTGCCAGCAGCAGGGGGCAAGAGACCCAGTACTTC | CASSRGQETQYF
TRBJ2-2 | - | TRBV29-1 | - | TGCAGCGTTAGAGACACTAACACCGGGGAGCTGTTTTTT | CSVRDTNTGELFF
TRBJ1-2 | - | TRBV21-1 | - | TGTGCCAGTACGATGGGCTACACCTTC | CASTMGYTF
TRBJ2-1 | - | TRBV6-5 | - | TGTGCCAGCAGGAGGGGAACTTCCCACAATGAGCAGTTCTTC | CASRRGTSHNEQFF
TRBJ2-7 | - | TRBV4-1 | - | TGCGCCAGCAGCCACACGGACTACGAGCAGTACTTC | CASSHTDYEQYF
TRBJ2-5 | - | TRBV4-1 | TRBD2 | TGCGCCAGCAGCCAACCAATTGGACTAGCGGGGGGCACTGGGGTGGAGACCCAGTACTTC | CASSQPIGLAGGTGVETQYF
TRBJ1-2 | once | TRBV28 | - | TGTGCCAGCGGAGTCCGATGGCAGGGAACTGGCTACACCTTC | CASGVRWQGTGYTF
TRBJ1-5 | - | TRBV28 | TRBD1 | TGTGCCAGCAGTTTTTCGGCAGGGGGGAGAAGCAATCAGCCCCAGCATTTT | CASSFSAGGRSNQPQHF
TRBJ2-7 | - | TRBV5-1 | TRBD1 | TGCGCCAGCAGCTTGCAGGGACAGGGATCCGACGAGCAGTACTTC | CASSLQGQGSDEQYF
TRBJ2-3 | - | TRBV12-2 | - | TGTGCAAGTCGCTTATACGCAATACTTCGGACTAGCGGGGGGGCCTTGGAAGATACGCAGTATTTT | CASRLYAILRTSGGALEDTQYF
TRBJ1-3 | - | TRBV7-9 | TRBD1 | TGTGCCAGCAGTTTTACAGGGGCGGGAAACACCATATATTTT | CASSFTGAGNTIYF
TRBJ2-4 | - | TRBV10-1 | - | TGCGCCAGCAGCCCCGACGGAAACATTCAGTACTTC | CASSPDGNIQYF
TRBJ2-2 | - | TRBV18 | - | TGTGCCAGCTCACCACCACAAACGAACACCGGGGAGCTGTTTTTT | CASSPPQTNTGELFF
TRBJ2-5 | - | TRBV24-1 | - | TGTGCCACCAGTGAGGGAAGCAAAGAGACCCAGTACTTC | CATSEGSKETQYF
TRBJ2-7 | - | TRBV19 | - | TGTGCCAGTAGTATAGACGACAGGACTGCCTACGAGCAGTACTTC | CASSIDDRTAYEQYF
TRBJ1-4 | - | TRBV10-3 | - | TGTGCCTCATCCAATGGGCCCGCCGGTGAAAAACTGTTTTTT | CASSNGPAGEKLFF
TRBJ1-2 | - | TRBV6-5 | - | TGTGCCAGCAGTAAAACCTCAGGAGGGAACTATGGCTACACCTTC | CASSKTSGGNYGYTF
TRBJ2-1 | - | TRBV12-5 | - | TGTGCTAGTGGGGTAGACACCAATGAGCAGTTCTTC | CASGVDTNEQFF
TRBJ1-5 | - | TRBV27 | - | TGTGCCAGCACTAGGATCTCTGGGGCGGGAATCAGGGACCAGCATTTT | CASTRISGAGIRDQHF
TRBJ1-2 | - | TRBV3-1/TRBV3-2 | - | TGTGCCAGCAGCCCTCGGGTCTCGGGAGGCTACACCTTC | CASSPRVSGGYTF